Described below is a single T cell receptor beta chain sequence and its context. Its matching antigen is unknown. The data are from a study of cytomegalovirus exposure and HLA in healthy donors. Findings and caveats of the study: Later analysis suggested most CMV-associated TCR beta chains were HLA-restricted. A list of about 160 TCR beta chains associated with cytomegalovirus was given. For cytomegalovirus status, the classifier reportedly gave diagnoses with high specificity and sensitivity. The authors judged a highly shared variant cluster likely a sequencing artifact.

The PCR contained 60 Vbeta and 13 Jbeta primers. The protocol was immunoSEQ multiplex PCR, while the TCRdb copy is restricted to in-frame clones and leaves out a portion. The sample carries roughly 170,000 clones, approximately 72% recorded once. Per the germline V gene, CDR1 is PRHDT and CDR2 is FYEKMQ (reference sequence). CDR3 size: 12 residues. V was clipped by 5 bases and J by 6 bases, with 10 bases between them. This TCR derives from a female donor in good health and CMV-seronegative. The genes are TRBV13 and TRBJ1-1, with D hard to call. The sequenced sample was PBMCs. The CDR3 loop is CASSPGGAEAFF. Written as DNA, the CDR3 is TGTGCCAGCAGCCCCGGAGGTGCTGAAGCTTTCTTT.